The next 2 T cell receptor beta chains were all read from a single sample in a study of blood T cell repertoires in COVID-19. Profiled with immunoSEQ multiplex PCR; TCRdb holds only in-frame clones, not every one. The sample holds roughly 400,000 clones, about nine tenths seen once. The specimen was PBMCs or T cells enriched from blood (not recorded which). These receptors originate from a woman in her thirties who had recovered from COVID-19.

J is TRBJ2-3 and V is TRBV5-1; 7 bases agree with TRBD1. The CDR3 covers 16 residues. The germline V gene encodes CDR1 SGHRS and CDR2 YFSETQ. The junction had 8 bases not matched to a gene; V was cut back by 4 bases and J by 0 bases. DNA for the CDR3: TGCGCCAGCAGCACAGGGGACAGCCCTAGCACAGATACGCAGTATTTT. Its protein product is CASSTGDSPSTDTQYF.

The V and J genes are TRBV9 and TRBJ1-1; 7 bases align to TRBD1. V trimming: 0 bases; J trimming: 11 bases; junction bases outside the gene matches: 7. Germline CDR1 and CDR2: SGDLS and YYNGEE. The CDR3 runs 13 residues. DNA for the CDR3: TGTGCCAGCAGCGTAGGGACAGGAATCCCGGCTTTCTTT. It encodes CASSVGTGIPAFF.